This entry lists 17 T cell receptor beta chains sequenced from one sample in a study of T-cell memory formation after mild COVID-19. TCRdb called the 5' RACE reads again in MiXCR, with one record for every CDR3 protein. In the table there are around 130,000 distinct CDR3 sequences, more than 13% of which are singletons. Sample: PBMCs or a T cell subset sorted from them (not recorded which). The receptors here all came from an adult woman who had mild COVID-19 (a few samples of this study predate the infection). Cell type and time point are not known.

The genes are TRBV7-9 and TRBJ2-7; possible D gene TRBD1, 5 bases. From germline, CDR1 is SEHNR and CDR2 FQNEAQ (reference sequence). V dropped 3 bases and J dropped 2 bases, with 8 bases sitting between them. The CDR3 is 13 residues long. In nucleotides, the CDR3 is TGTGCCAGCAGCTTCCTGGGGCCCTACGAGCAGTACTTC. It codes for CASSFLGPYEQYF.

This clonotype was recorded many times. V and J are TRBV20-1 and TRBJ2-7; D is undetermined. Germline loops: CDR1 DFQATT, CDR2 SNEGSKA (reference sequence). V lost 1 base to trimming and J lost 1 base, with 8 bases between them. The CDR3 is 13 amino acids. CDR3 nucleotide sequence: TGCAGTGCTAGAGGAGTTTCGTCCTACGAGCAGTACTTC. It codes for CSARGVSSYEQYF.

This clonotype has a count of ten or more. This chain joins TRBV27 and TRBJ2-3; 10 nucleotides line up with TRBD2. Losses at the gene ends were 5 bases for V and 5 bases for J; bases not matched to a gene: 1. The germline CDR1 and CDR2 sequences are MNHEY and SMNVEV (reference sequence). The CDR3 has 13 amino acids. Here the CDR3 reads CASSLAGVDTQYF. The CDR3 DNA is TGTGCCAGCAGTCTAGCGGGGGTAGATACGCAGTATTTT.

This chain uses TRBV5-1 with TRBJ2-7; D unclear. V lost 6 bases, J lost 4 bases, and 17 bases lay in between. The V gene's germline CDR1 is SGHRS and CDR2 YFSETQ. This CDR3 contains 14 residues. CDR3 in DNA: TGCGCCAGCAAGCCTTTCGCCACCGAGTACGAGCAGTACTTC. This gives the protein CASKPFATEYEQYF.

V usage is TRBV28 and J usage is TRBJ2-5; a weak D match, TRBD2 (6 bases). The V end lost 4 bases, the J end lost 4 bases, and 19 bases lay between the germline ends. Germline lookup yields CDR1 MDHEN and CDR2 SYDVKM. The CDR3 consists of 16 residues. The CDR3 sequence: CASSSLAPQGGETQYF. CDR3 coding DNA: TGTGCCAGCAGTTCCCTCGCACCCCAGGGAGGAGAGACCCAGTACTTC. Supplemented by reference TRBV28 and TRBJ2-5, the full variable domain reads DVKVTQSSRYLVKRTGEKVFLECVQDMDHENMFWYRQDPGLGLRLIYFSYDVKMKEKGDIPEGYSVSREKKERFSLILESASTNQTSMYLCASSSLAPQGGETQYFGPGTRLLVL.

This sequence joins TRBV15 and TRBJ2-5; D uncertain. Trimming cost V 0 bases and J 2 bases, with 10 bases left between them. CDR3 length equals 15 residues. CDR1 is LNHNV, CDR2 YYDKDF, per germline (reference sequence). CDR3 sequence: CATSRDPGPQETQYF. CDR3 DNA: TGTGCCACCAGCAGAGATCCCGGTCCTCAAGAGACCCAGTACTTC. The variable domain in full, completed from reference TRBV15 and TRBJ2-5, reads DAMVIQNPRYQVTQFGKPVTLSCSQTLNHNVMYWYQQKSSQAPKLLFHYYDKDFNNEADTPDNFQSRRPNTSFCFLDIRSPGLGDTAMYLCATSRDPGPQETQYFGPGTRLLVL.

The rearrangement links TRBV15 to TRBJ2-7; D possibly corresponds to TRBD2 (5 bases). Trimming pared 5 bases from V and 4 bases from J, leaving 12 bases between. Germline values: CDR1 LNHNV, CDR2 YYDKDF (reference sequence). The CDR3 is 13 amino acids. Written as DNA, the CDR3 is TGTGCCACCAGCGCGAGGGAGAAATACGAGCAGTACTTC. Protein product: CATSAREKYEQYF.

The V gene is TRBV19, the J gene TRBJ2-7; TRBD1 aligns across 8 bases. V shed 10 bases and J 5 bases; nucleotides not matched to a gene: 13. The length of the CDR3 is 14 residues. Germline V gene data show CDR1 as LNHDA and CDR2 as SQIVND (reference sequence). The CDR3 is CATSGQAETDEQYF. In DNA form, the CDR3 reads TGTGCCACCTCGGGACAGGCGGAGACTGACGAGCAGTACTTC.

The chain employs TRBV12-3 or TRBV12-4 and TRBJ2-7; D unresolved. The CDR3 runs to 14 residues. Trimming pared 0 bases from V and 2 bases from J, leaving 8 bases between. The CDR3 is CASSLAKGPYEQYF. The CDR3 DNA is TGTGCCAGCAGTTTAGCGAAGGGTCCCTACGAGCAGTACTTC.

A remark on this clonotype: The junction shows a germline mismatch at one end, possibly a read error. V gene TRBV7-7 combines with J gene TRBJ2-1; the D gene could be TRBD1 or TRBD2 (5 bases each). This CDR3 region has 19 residues. The V gene's germline CDR1 is SSHAT and CDR2 FNYEAQ (reference sequence). CDR3 in amino acids: CASSPRGGDHTWNYNEQFF. The DNA of the CDR3 is TGTGCTAGCAGCCCACGGGGTGGGGACCACACTTGGAACTACAATGAGCAGTTCTTC.

This chain joins TRBV5-5 and TRBJ2-7, with D perhaps TRBD1 (5 bases). CDR1 SGHKS and CDR2 YYEKEE come from the germline V gene (reference sequence). The CDR3 is 12 amino acids. V lost 2 bases and J lost 5, with 8 bases in between. CDR3 coding DNA: TGTGCCAGCAGCTTCGAAGGGGACGAGCAGTACTTC. Translated, it gives CASSFEGDEQYF.

The chain carries TRBV12-3 or TRBV12-4 and TRBJ2-2, with 9 bases that match TRBD2. The CDR3 loop spans 15 amino acids. Trimming removed 5 bases from V and 6 bases from J; junction bases left unmatched: 7. The CDR3 bases are TGTGCCAGCAGTCCCGGACTAGCGATTGCCGGGGAGCTGTTTTTT. Its protein product is CASSPGLAIAGELFF.

This clonotype was seen repeatedly, ten times or more. The chain is built from TRBV12-3 or TRBV12-4 and TRBJ2-7; D is unresolved. The CDR3 is 11 residues long. V lost 5 bases, J lost 2 bases, and 4 bases lay in between. The DNA for the CDR3 is TGTGCCAGCAGTCCCGCCTACGAGCAGTACTTC. It specifies CASSPAYEQYF.

The chain links TRBV29-1 to TRBJ1-2; 8 positions match TRBD1. Per the germline V gene, CDR1 is SQVTM and CDR2 is ANQGSEA. The CDR3 runs 17 residues. V dropped 6 bases and J dropped 4; count of bases not matched to a gene: 19. The CDR3 here is CSVEESSGQGGGYGYTF. The CDR3 coding sequence is TGCAGCGTAGAGGAGAGTAGTGGACAGGGAGGAGGCTATGGCTACACCTTC.

This clonotype was detected once. This chain connects TRBV5-1 to TRBJ2-7; 9 positions match TRBD1. Germline lookup yields CDR1 SGHRS and CDR2 YFSETQ. This CDR3 is 14 amino acids long. The ends lost 4 bases at V and 3 bases at J; junction bases unmatched: 5. The CDR3 reads CASSPYRGHYEQYF. The CDR3 coding sequence is TGCGCCAGCAGCCCCTACAGGGGGCACTACGAGCAGTACTTC.

This clonotype was observed many times. The chain has TRBV27 and TRBJ2-1; 10 nucleotides agree with TRBD1. Trimming removed 5 bases from V and 4 bases from J; junction bases left unmatched: 14. This CDR3 spans 18 amino acids. CDR1 MNHEY and CDR2 SMNVEV come from the germline V gene (reference sequence). CDR3 residues: CASSQTGGSLIPYNEQFF. The CDR3 bases are TGTGCCAGCAGTCAGACAGGGGGCTCTTTGATTCCTTACAATGAGCAGTTCTTC.

This clonotype was counted a few times. The genes are TRBV6-2 or TRBV6-3 and TRBJ2-7; 8 bases align to TRBD1. CDR3 length: 15 amino acids. V lost 5 bases and J lost 1; bases outside the gene matches: 7. From germline, CDR1 is MNHEY and CDR2 SVGEGT. CDR3 region: CASSHYQGASYEQYF. Written as DNA, the CDR3 is TGTGCCAGCAGTCACTATCAGGGGGCTTCCTACGAGCAGTACTTC.